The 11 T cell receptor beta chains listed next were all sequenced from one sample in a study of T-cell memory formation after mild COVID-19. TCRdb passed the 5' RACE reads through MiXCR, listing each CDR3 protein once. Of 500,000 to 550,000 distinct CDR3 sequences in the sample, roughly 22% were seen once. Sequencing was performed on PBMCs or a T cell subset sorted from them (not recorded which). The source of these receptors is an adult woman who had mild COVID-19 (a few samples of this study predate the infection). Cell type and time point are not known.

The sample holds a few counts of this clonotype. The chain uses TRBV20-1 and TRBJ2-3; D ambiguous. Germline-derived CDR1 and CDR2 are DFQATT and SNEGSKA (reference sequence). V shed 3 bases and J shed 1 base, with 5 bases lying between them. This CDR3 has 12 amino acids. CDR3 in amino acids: CSASQGTDTQYF. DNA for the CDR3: TGCAGTGCTAGTCAAGGCACAGATACGCAGTATTTT.

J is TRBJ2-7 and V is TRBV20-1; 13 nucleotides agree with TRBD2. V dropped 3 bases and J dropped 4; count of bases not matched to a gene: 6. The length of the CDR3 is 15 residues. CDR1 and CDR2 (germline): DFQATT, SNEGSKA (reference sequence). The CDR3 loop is CSARRTSGGSYEQYF. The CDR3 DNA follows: TGCAGTGCTAGGCGGACTAGCGGGGGAAGTTACGAGCAGTACTTC.

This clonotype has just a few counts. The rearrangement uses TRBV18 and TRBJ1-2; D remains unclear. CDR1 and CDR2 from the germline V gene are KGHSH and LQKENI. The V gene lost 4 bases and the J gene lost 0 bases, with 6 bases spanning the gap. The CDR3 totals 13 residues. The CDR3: CASSQGSNYGYTF. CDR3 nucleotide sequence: TGTGCCAGCTCACAGGGTTCTAACTATGGCTACACCTTC. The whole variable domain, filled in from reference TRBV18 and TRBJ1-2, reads NAGVMQNPRHLVRRRGQEARLRCSPMKGHSHVYWYRQLPEEGLKFMVYLQKENIIDESGMPKERFSAEFPKEGPSILRIQQVVRGDSAAYFCASSQGSNYGYTFGSGTRLTVV.

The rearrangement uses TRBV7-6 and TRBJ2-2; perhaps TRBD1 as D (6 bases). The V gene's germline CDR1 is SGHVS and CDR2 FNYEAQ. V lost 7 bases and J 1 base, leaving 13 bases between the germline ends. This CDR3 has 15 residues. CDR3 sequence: CASNSRGKNTGELFF. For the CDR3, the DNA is TGTGCCAGCAATTCCAGGGGAAAGAACACCGGGGAGCTGTTTTTT.

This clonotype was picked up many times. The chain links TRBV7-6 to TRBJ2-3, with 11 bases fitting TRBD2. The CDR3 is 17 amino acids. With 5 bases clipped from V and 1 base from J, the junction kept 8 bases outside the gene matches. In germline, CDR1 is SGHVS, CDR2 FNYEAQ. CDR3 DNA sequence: TGTGCCAGCAGCCACAATATGGGACTAGCGGGCACAGATACGCAGTATTTT. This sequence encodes CASSHNMGLAGTDTQYF.

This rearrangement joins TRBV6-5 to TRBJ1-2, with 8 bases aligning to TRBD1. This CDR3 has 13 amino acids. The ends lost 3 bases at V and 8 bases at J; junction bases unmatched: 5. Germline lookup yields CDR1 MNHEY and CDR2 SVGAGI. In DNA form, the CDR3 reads TGTGCCAGCAGTTATAGGACAGGGATCGGCTACACCTTC. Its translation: CASSYRTGIGYTF.

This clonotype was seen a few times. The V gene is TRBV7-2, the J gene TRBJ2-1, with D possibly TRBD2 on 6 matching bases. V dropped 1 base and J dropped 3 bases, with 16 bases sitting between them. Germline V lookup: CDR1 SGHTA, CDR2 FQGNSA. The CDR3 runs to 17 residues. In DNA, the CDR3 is TGTGCCAGCAGCTTAGTGGCCCAGCGGGCTTACTACAATGAGCAGTTCTTC. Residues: CASSLVAQRAYYNEQFF. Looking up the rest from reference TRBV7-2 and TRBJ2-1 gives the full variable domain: GAGVSQSPSNKVTEKGKDVELRCDPISGHTALYWYRQSLGQGLEFLIYFQGNSAPDKSGLPSDRFSAERTGGSVSTLTIQRTQQEDSAVYLCASSLVAQRAYYNEQFFGPGTRLTVL.

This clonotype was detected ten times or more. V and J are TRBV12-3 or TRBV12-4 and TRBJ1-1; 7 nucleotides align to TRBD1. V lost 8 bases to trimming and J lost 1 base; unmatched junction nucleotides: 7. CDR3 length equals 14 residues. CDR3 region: CASRWGQQNTEAFF. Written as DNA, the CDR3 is TGTGCCAGCCGTTGGGGACAGCAGAACACTGAAGCTTTCTTT.

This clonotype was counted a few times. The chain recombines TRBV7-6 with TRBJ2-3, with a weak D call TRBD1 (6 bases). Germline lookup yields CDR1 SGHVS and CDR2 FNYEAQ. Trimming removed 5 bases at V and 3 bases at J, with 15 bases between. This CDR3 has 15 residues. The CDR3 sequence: CASSNRQDGTDTQYF. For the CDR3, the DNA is TGTGCCAGCAGCAATAGACAGGATGGGACAGATACGCAGTATTTT.

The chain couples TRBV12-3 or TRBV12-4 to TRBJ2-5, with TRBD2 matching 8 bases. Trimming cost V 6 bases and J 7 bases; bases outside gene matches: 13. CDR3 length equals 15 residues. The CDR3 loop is CASRPRGREARTQYF. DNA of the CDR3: TGTGCCAGCAGACCACGGGGGCGGGAGGCGAGGACCCAGTACTTC.

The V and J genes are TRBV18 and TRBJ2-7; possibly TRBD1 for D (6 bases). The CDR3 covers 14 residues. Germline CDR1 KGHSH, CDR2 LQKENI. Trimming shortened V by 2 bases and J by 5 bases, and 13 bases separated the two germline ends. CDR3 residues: CASSPDRILNEQYF. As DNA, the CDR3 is TGTGCCAGCTCACCAGACAGGATCCTAAACGAGCAGTACTTC.